These 24 T cell receptor beta chains came from one sample sequenced in a study of blood T cells in healthy people across ages. A second PCR of roughly 7 to 11 cycles used a sample-barcoded 5' primer and a J-beta primer mix. MiXCR, applied by TCRdb to the 5' RACE reads, yields one record per CDR3 protein. The sample shows 800,000 to 900,000 distinct CDR3 sequences, around two thirds of them seen only once. Sample: blood. The receptors derive from a man between 25 and 39 years old in good health.

This clonotype has a single count. The rearrangement uses TRBV28 and TRBJ2-1, with D perhaps TRBD2 (6 bases). The CDR3 is made up of 15 amino acids. V was shortened by 7 bases and J by 6 bases, with 19 bases between the two germline ends. Germline V gene sequence: CDR1 MDHEN, CDR2 SYDVKM. CDR3 residues: CASNVAGPRGNEQFF. CDR3 DNA sequence: TGTGCCAGCAACGTCGCGGGACCCCGGGGCAATGAGCAGTTCTTC. Together with reference TRBV28 and TRBJ2-1, the CDR3 gives the full variable domain: DVKVTQSSRYLVKRTGEKVFLECVQDMDHENMFWYRQDPGLGLRLIYFSYDVKMKEKGDIPEGYSVSREKKERFSLILESASTNQTSMYLCASNVAGPRGNEQFFGPGTRLTVL.

The V gene is TRBV20-1, the J gene TRBJ2-7; TRBD1 aligns across 8 bases. Losses at the gene ends were 5 bases for V and 2 bases for J; bases not matched to a gene: 8. CDR1 is DFQATT and CDR2 is SNEGSKA in the germline V gene (reference sequence). The CDR3 length is 14 residues. This chain's CDR3 is CSAESTGDTYEQYF. For the CDR3, the DNA is TGCAGTGCTGAATCGACAGGGGATACCTACGAGCAGTACTTC.

This sequence joins TRBV20-1 and TRBJ2-3, with 9 nucleotides matching TRBD2. CDR3 size: 15 residues. The V and J ends lost 6 bases and 1 base, in that order; junction bases with no gene match: 8. The germline CDR1 and CDR2 sequences are DFQATT and SNEGSKA (reference sequence). The CDR3 loop is CSASGGQWGTDTQYF. The CDR3 DNA follows: TGCAGTGCAAGCGGGGGGCAGTGGGGCACAGATACGCAGTATTTT.

This chain uses TRBV20-1 with TRBJ2-1; 13 bases align to TRBD2. CDR3 size: 16 residues. Germline CDR1 and CDR2: DFQATT and SNEGSKA (reference sequence). The junction had 6 bases not matched to a gene; V was cut back by 3 bases and J by 4 bases. CDR3 bases: TGCAGTGCTAGGCTAGGACTAGCGGGGGTGTACAATGAGCAGTTCTTC. The encoded protein is CSARLGLAGVYNEQFF.

CDR3: CASSYRGSGGPSSYNEQFF. As DNA, the CDR3 is TGTGCCAGCAGTTACCGGGGTAGCGGGGGACCCAGCTCCTACAATGAGCAGTTCTTC. The rearrangement links TRBV6-2 or TRBV6-3 to TRBJ2-1; 9 nucleotides agree with TRBD2. Germline V lookup: CDR1 MNHEY, CDR2 SVGEGT. This CDR3 spans 19 amino acids. V lost 2 bases to trimming and J lost 0 bases; unmatched junction nucleotides: 11.

This clonotype was seen only a few times. The chain uses TRBV5-1 and TRBJ2-7; D may be TRBD2 (5 bases). Germline-derived CDR1 and CDR2 are SGHRS and YFSETQ. Trimming took off 3 bases at V and 3 bases at J, with 13 bases between the two ends. The length of the CDR3 is 14 residues. The CDR3 is CASSSSGMFYEQYF. The DNA for the CDR3 is TGCGCCAGCAGCTCCTCGGGAATGTTCTACGAGCAGTACTTC.

The chain employs TRBV9 and TRBJ2-7; 10 nucleotides agree with TRBD1. The V gene end was trimmed by 7 bases and the J gene end by 2 bases; junction bases not matched to a gene: 6. Germline CDR1 is SGDLS and CDR2 is YYNGEE. The CDR3 loop spans 14 amino acids. The CDR3 protein is CASGQGTGAYEQYF. The DNA of the CDR3 is TGTGCCAGCGGGCAAGGGACAGGGGCCTACGAGCAGTACTTC.

The chain uses TRBV12-3 or TRBV12-4 and TRBJ2-1, with D possibly being TRBD2 (6 bases). CDR3 length: 15 amino acids. V dropped 5 bases and J dropped 0 bases, with 11 bases sitting between them. The chain's CDR3 is CASSRRGSSYNEQFF. DNA for the CDR3: TGTGCCAGCAGTCGGCGGGGAAGCTCCTACAATGAGCAGTTCTTC.

Only one count was recorded for this clonotype. The rearrangement links TRBV4-2 to TRBJ2-5, with 8 nucleotides matching TRBD2. The J call is doubtful: the DNA matches TRBJ2-7 better. CDR1 is LGHNA, CDR2 YNFKEQ, per germline. CDR3 size: 16 residues. For the CDR3, the DNA is TGTGCCAGCAGCCAAGAAGGGACTAGTTCCCCCTACGAGCAGTACTTC. This translates into CASSQEGTSSPYEQYF.

This clonotype was counted between two and nine times. J is TRBJ2-7 and V is TRBV20-1; D not certain. The CDR3 runs 13 residues. V shed 1 base and J shed 5 bases, with 12 bases lying between them. The germline V gene encodes CDR1 DFQATT and CDR2 SNEGSKA (reference sequence). The CDR3 spells CSARALNFDEQYF. The CDR3 nucleotides read TGCAGTGCTAGAGCCCTCAACTTCGACGAGCAGTACTTC.

The V gene is TRBV6-2 or TRBV6-3, the J gene TRBJ2-1; D is possibly TRBD2 (7 bases). This CDR3 spans 16 amino acids. V shed 6 bases and J shed 5 bases, with 20 bases lying between them. Germline-derived CDR1 and CDR2 are MNHEY and SVGEGT. In nucleotides, the CDR3 is TGTGCCAGCAGACGGGGGGCAGCGGGTGTCGACAATGAGCAGTTCTTC. This translates into CASRRGAAGVDNEQFF.

V and J are TRBV10-3 and TRBJ2-5, with TRBD1 matching over 9 bases. With 5 bases clipped from V and 5 bases from J, the junction kept 9 bases outside the gene matches. Germline assignment: CDR1 ENHRY and CDR2 SYGVKD. This CDR3 is 15 amino acids long. CDR3 coding DNA: TGTGCCATCAGTCAACAGGGGGCGGGTGGTGAGACCCAGTACTTC. Translating gives CAISQQGAGGETQYF.

The chain joins TRBV4-2 to TRBJ2-1; the match to TRBD1 covers 8 bases. The V gene's germline CDR1 is LGHNA and CDR2 YNFKEQ. The CDR3 sequence is 16 residues long. V gave up 0 bases and J gave up 7 bases; unmatched junction bases: 8. This CDR3 reads CASSQEVAGGLNEQFF. The CDR3, as DNA: TGTGCCAGCAGCCAAGAGGTGGCAGGGGGCCTTAATGAGCAGTTCTTC.

This clonotype was found a few times. The chain couples TRBV10-3 to TRBJ1-4; no reliable D call. With 0 bases removed from V and 7 bases from J, the gap between germline ends came to 9 bases. Germline V gives CDR1 ENHRY, CDR2 SYGVKD. There are 14 residues in the CDR3. The CDR3 nucleotides are TGTGCCATCAGTGAGTCGAGTGCGGGTGAAAAACTGTTTTTT. It yields the protein CAISESSAGEKLFF.

This chain joins TRBV15 and TRBJ2-2, with 12 nucleotides matching TRBD2. The V gene's germline CDR1 is LNHNV and CDR2 YYDKDF (reference sequence). V lost 8 bases and J lost 4; bases outside the gene matches: 5. The CDR3 spans 15 residues. The CDR3 coding sequence is TGTGCCACCCGATCGGGACTAGCGGGCACCGGGGAGCTGTTTTTT. It codes for CATRSGLAGTGELFF.

The chain links TRBV5-6 to TRBJ2-1, with 8 positions matching TRBD1. Germline-derived CDR1 and CDR2 are SGHDT and YYEEEE. The V and J ends lost 3 bases and 4 bases, in that order; junction bases with no gene match: 6. This CDR3 has 15 residues. The CDR3 DNA follows: TGTGCCAGCAGCTCACGACAGGGGTGGTACAATGAGCAGTTCTTC. This translates into CASSSRQGWYNEQFF. The whole variable domain, remainder taken from reference TRBV5-6 and TRBJ2-1, is DAGVTQSPTHLIKTRGQQVTLRCSPKSGHDTVSWYQQALGQGPQFIFQYYEEEERQRGNFPDRFSGHQFPNYSSELNVNALLLGDSALYLCASSSRQGWYNEQFFGPGTRLTVL.

Concerning this clonotype itself: Its ends do not fully match the called genes, so a read error is possible. This chain joins TRBV5-5 and TRBJ2-1; tentative D call: TRBD1 (6 bases). The CDR3 totals 17 residues. Germline V gene lookup returns CDR1 SGHKS and CDR2 YYEKEE (reference sequence). In nucleotides, the CDR3 is TGTGCCAGCAGCTTGGCCCGGGACATCCTTCGATACAATGAGCAGTCCTTC. It yields the protein CASSLARDILRYNEQSF.

The chain carries TRBV2 and TRBJ1-2; D is unresolved. V was shortened by 9 bases and J by 6 bases, with 14 bases between the two germline ends. The CDR3 is 12 amino acids. Germline V gives CDR1 SNHLY, CDR2 FYNNEI. As DNA, the CDR3 is TGTGCCAGTACCCGCGGGGAGGATGGCTACACCTTC. Amino acids: CASTRGEDGYTF.

The rearrangement uses TRBV10-3 and TRBJ1-1, with D hard to call. The CDR3 extends over 12 amino acids. Germline V gene lookup returns CDR1 ENHRY and CDR2 SYGVKD. Trimming removed 2 bases at V and 3 bases at J, with 4 bases between. This CDR3 reads CAISEGYTEAFF. The DNA of the CDR3 is TGTGCCATCAGTGAGGGATACACTGAAGCTTTCTTT.

The rearrangement joins TRBV28 to TRBJ2-5, with 9 bases aligning to TRBD2. This CDR3 spans 13 amino acids. After removal of 9 bases from V and 4 bases from J, the junction contained 6 bases not matched to a gene. Germline V lookup: CDR1 MDHEN, CDR2 SYDVKM. In DNA form, the CDR3 reads TGTGCCAGTGGACTAGCGAAAGGAGAGACCCAGTACTTC. Translating it yields CASGLAKGETQYF.

This chain links TRBV5-1 with TRBJ1-2, with D possibly matching TRBD1 (5 bases). CDR1 SGHRS and CDR2 YFSETQ come from the germline V gene. The CDR3 spans 14 residues. Trimming pared 4 bases from V and 4 bases from J, leaving 14 bases between. In DNA, the CDR3 is TGCGCCAGCAGCAACAACACTCAGGGCTATGGCTACACCTTC. Translated: CASSNNTQGYGYTF.

The J gene is TRBJ2-5, the V gene TRBV5-1; TRBD1 matches 10 bases. CDR3 length equals 16 residues. The junction had 10 bases not matched to a gene; V was cut back by 1 base and J by 7 bases. Per the germline V gene, CDR1 is SGHRS and CDR2 is YFSETQ. The CDR3 loop is CASSLQGQGHLGTQYF. The DNA for the CDR3 is TGCGCCAGCAGCTTGCAGGGACAGGGGCATTTAGGGACCCAGTACTTC.

The V gene is TRBV20-1, the J gene TRBJ2-1; TRBD2 matches 9 bases. The J segment lost 8 bases and the V segment lost 1 base, leaving 9 bases of the junction unmatched. Germline V gene data show CDR1 as DFQATT and CDR2 as SNEGSKA (reference sequence). The CDR3 contains 15 residues. CDR3 loop: CSARGERGAHHEQFF. CDR3 DNA sequence: TGCAGTGCTAGAGGGGAGCGGGGGGCTCACCATGAGCAGTTCTTC.

This clonotype has only a few counts. The rearrangement joins TRBV30 to TRBJ2-1, with D unresolved. V shed 4 bases and J shed 8 bases, with 15 bases lying between them. In germline, CDR1 is GTSNPN, CDR2 SVGIG (reference sequence). The CDR3 length is 13 residues. DNA of the CDR3: TGTGCCTGGAATTTAAGGGTGGACGATGAGCAGTTCTTC. Amino acid sequence: CAWNLRVDDEQFF.